A single sample is the source of the 9 T cell receptor beta chains below, sequenced in a study of blood T cell repertoires in COVID-19. Only in-frame clones appear in the TCRdb table, and some are missing; sequencing was by immunoSEQ multiplex PCR. The data show some 45,000 clones, about 83% seen once. The sequenced sample was peripheral blood. These receptors all stem from a man older than 75 in a cohort sampled during active COVID-19.

This chain links TRBV27 with TRBJ2-3, with 7 positions matching TRBD1. Trimming removed 5 bases from V and 0 bases from J; junction bases left unmatched: 5. The CDR3 covers 15 residues. Germline CDR1 MNHEY, CDR2 SMNVEV (reference sequence). CDR3 sequence reads: CASSLQGSSTDTQYF. CDR3 DNA sequence: TGTGCCAGCAGTCTACAGGGGAGTAGCACAGATACGCAGTATTTT.

V gene TRBV3-1 (or the pseudogene TRBV3-2) combines with J gene TRBJ2-3, with 7 positions matching TRBD2. CDR3 length: 14 amino acids. V gave up 3 bases and J gave up 0 bases; unmatched junction bases: 0. From germline, CDR1 is LGHDT and CDR2 YNNKEL (reference sequence). In nucleotides, the CDR3 is TGTGCCAGCAGCCAGCGGGGGAGCACAGATACGCAGTATTTT. This sequence encodes CASSQRGSTDTQYF.

The rearrangement links TRBV5-6 to TRBJ1-3, with 10 bases matching TRBD1. Germline V gene sequence: CDR1 SGHDT, CDR2 YYEEEE. The CDR3 consists of 15 residues. Losses at the gene ends were 4 bases for V and 4 bases for J; bases not matched to a gene: 5. The CDR3 protein is CASSRTGGRGNTIYF. The CDR3 DNA is TGTGCCAGCAGCAGGACAGGGGGTAGAGGAAACACCATATATTTT.

The gene calls are TRBV5-1 and TRBJ2-1; a possible D gene is TRBD2 (5 bases). Germline CDR1 is SGHRS and CDR2 is YFSETQ. The CDR3 contains 14 residues. The ends were cut back, 3 bases at V and 8 bases at J, with 15 bases in the middle. The CDR3 region has the DNA TGCGCCAGCAGCTCCCGGAGCGGACGGGATGAGCAGTTCTTC. Translated: CASSSRSGRDEQFF.

The rearrangement joins TRBV7-2 to TRBJ2-7; no clear D. This CDR3 has 14 amino acids. V dropped 3 bases and J dropped 2 bases, with 11 bases sitting between them. Germline V gene sequence: CDR1 SGHTA, CDR2 FQGNSA. The CDR3 bases are TGTGCCAGCAGCTTTGGGCTCAACGCCTACGAGCAGTACTTC. Translating gives CASSFGLNAYEQYF.

The chain joins TRBV11-2 to TRBJ2-7; a possible D gene is TRBD2 (5 bases). This CDR3 has 15 amino acids. Trimming pared 1 base from V and 2 bases from J, leaving 12 bases between. Germline values: CDR1 SGHAT, CDR2 FQNNGV. The CDR3 coding sequence is TGTGCCAGCAGCTTAGCAAGCTACGGGGCCTACGAGCAGTACTTC. The encoded protein is CASSLASYGAYEQYF.

V is TRBV28 and J is TRBJ1-6, with TRBD1 matching over 7 bases. The CDR3 sequence is 16 residues long. Trimming at V came to 7 bases and at J to 9 bases, leaving 15 bases not matched to a gene. Germline V CDR1 and CDR2: MDHEN, SYDVKM. The CDR3 loop is CASIRAGGIFGSPLHF. The CDR3 coding sequence is TGTGCCAGCATAAGGGCAGGGGGTATCTTCGGTTCACCCCTCCACTTT.

This chain joins TRBV5-1 and TRBJ2-3, with TRBD1 matching over 8 bases. The CDR3 has 14 amino acids. Germline V gene sequence: CDR1 SGHRS, CDR2 YFSETQ. The ends lost 2 bases at V and 4 bases at J; junction bases unmatched: 3. The CDR3 loop is CASSFQGAPDTQYF. Written as DNA, the CDR3 is TGCGCCAGCAGCTTCCAGGGGGCCCCAGATACGCAGTATTTT.

On this clone itself: One end of the junction fails to match germline, which may point to a read error. The V gene is TRBV13, the J gene TRBJ2-2; 10 bases match TRBD1. This CDR3 contains 14 residues. Germline lookup yields CDR1 PRHDT and CDR2 FYEKMQ (reference sequence). CDR3 residues: CASSVRDRGGKLFF. As DNA, the CDR3 is TGTGCCAGCAGCGTTCGGGACAGGGGCGGGAAGCTGTTTTTT.